The rows below give T cell receptor beta chains drawn from one sample of a study of early T cells in non-severe SARS-CoV-2 infection. MiXCR, applied by TCRdb to the 5' RACE reads, yields one record per CDR3 protein. This table holds approximately 50,000 distinct CDR3 sequences, approximately 13% found once. Sequencing input: whole blood. These receptors all stem from an adult who was a healthcare worker with PCR-confirmed SARS-CoV-2 infection or an uninfected control (not recorded which). Both conserved end residues are part of each CDR3. D genes are given only for firm matches. The size of a clone is reported for some rows only, either as once, few or many, or as a class for expanded clones.

d_gene	v_gene	j_gene	abundance	CDR3aa	CDR3nt
TRBD1	TRBV6-1	TRBJ2-7	few	CASSRDRGVDEQYF	TGTGCCAGCAGCCGCGACAGGGGGGTGGACGAGCAGTACTTC
.	TRBV29-1	TRBJ2-7	many	CSVRTAAYEQYF	TGCAGCGTCCGGACAGCTGCCTACGAGCAGTACTTC
.	TRBV11-2	TRBJ2-7	few	CASSLDGLAGVSYEQYF	TGTGCCAGCAGCTTAGACGGTTTGGCAGGCGTCTCCTACGAGCAGTACTTC
TRBD1	TRBV20-1	TRBJ1-5	few	CSAPGTGGDQPQHF	TGCAGTGCCCCGGGGACAGGGGGAGATCAGCCCCAGCATTTT
TRBD2	TRBV11-2	TRBJ2-3	.	CASSVSSSGADTQYF	TGTGCCAGCAGCGTGTCCTCTAGCGGGGCAGATACGCAGTATTTT
TRBD2	TRBV6-2/TRBV6-3	TRBJ2-1	.	CASSPPGGGNEQFF	TGTGCCAGCAGTCCCCCCGGGGGGGGCAATGAGCAGTTCTTC
.	TRBV5-1	TRBJ2-1	.	CASSLIPSSLEQFF	TGCGCCAGCAGCTTGATTCCTTCATCTCTTGAGCAGTTCTTC
.	TRBV20-1	TRBJ2-5	.	CSAPVVGGGTQYF	TGCAGTGCTCCAGTGGTCGGGGGCGGGACCCAGTACTTC
TRBD1	TRBV7-2	TRBJ2-5	few	CASSVTGGQETQYF	TGTGCCAGCAGCGTGACAGGGGGGCAAGAGACCCAGTACTTC
TRBD1	TRBV4-1	TRBJ2-6	many	CASSQEALGTGRTGANVLTF	TGCGCCAGCAGCCAAGAAGCGTTGGGGACAGGGAGGACAGGGGCCAACGTCCTGACTTTC
.	TRBV5-4	TRBJ2-7	many	CASSLSGEESEQYF	TGTGCCAGCAGCTTGTCTGGGGAGGAGAGCGAGCAGTACTTC
.	TRBV2	TRBJ1-1	.	CASSKGDQNTEAFF	TGTGCCAGCAGCAAAGGCGATCAGAACACTGAAGCTTTCTTT
.	TRBV29-1	TRBJ2-3	.	CSGTDSDTQYF	TGCAGCGGGACGGATTCAGATACGCAGTATTTT
.	TRBV6-2/TRBV6-3	TRBJ1-6	.	CASSWEPLSPLHF	TGTGCCAGCAGCTGGGAACCCCTTTCACCCCTCCACTTT
TRBD1	TRBV7-2	TRBJ1-2	.	CASSTGTGYRYGYTF	TGTGCCAGCAGCACGGGGACAGGGTATCGGTATGGCTACACCTTC
.	TRBV7-2	TRBJ2-3	.	CASSVQGGDTQYF	TGTGCCAGCAGCGTACAGGGAGGAGACACGCAGTATTTT
TRBD1	TRBV14	TRBJ1-3	many	CASSPSGQGHTIYF	TGTGCCAGCAGCCCAAGCGGACAGGGGCACACCATATATTTT
TRBD2	TRBV5-3	TRBJ2-5	few	CARSLATSTETQYF	TGTGCCAGAAGCTTGGCGACTAGCACAGAGACCCAGTACTTC
.	TRBV7-3	TRBJ1-1	many	CASSLSGSTEAFF	TGTGCCAGCAGCTTATCGGGCAGCACTGAAGCTTTCTTT
.	TRBV12-5	TRBJ1-2	many	CASGQNLYGYTF	TGTGCTAGTGGTCAAAACCTCTATGGCTACACCTTC
.	TRBV7-2	TRBJ2-7	many	CASSLGGASEQYF	TGTGCCAGCAGCTTAGGAGGGGCCTCCGAGCAGTACTTC
.	TRBV20-1	TRBJ2-1	.	CSARGPAYNEQFF	TGCAGTGCTAGAGGGCCGGCTTACAATGAGCAGTTCTTC
.	TRBV28	TRBJ2-3	.	CASSLLWGASTDTQYF	TGTGCCAGCAGTTTATTGTGGGGGGCTAGCACAGATACGCAGTATTTT
TRBD1	TRBV20-1	TRBJ1-6	.	CSARTGPGPLHF	TGCAGTGCTCGGACAGGGCCTGGACCCCTCCACTTT
.	TRBV12-3/TRBV12-4	TRBJ2-5	.	CASSLSGAQETQYF	TGTGCCAGCAGTTTAAGTGGGGCGCAAGAGACCCAGTACTTC
.	TRBV11-2	TRBJ2-3	many	CASSHQSDTQYF	TGTGCCAGCAGCCACCAGTCAGATACGCAGTATTTT
TRBD2	TRBV15	TRBJ2-3	.	CATSRDRTSGYTDTQYF	TGTGCCACCAGCAGAGATCGGACTAGCGGTTACACAGATACGCAGTATTTT
.	TRBV4-3	TRBJ1-1	.	CASSPGIVRDTRPEAFF	TGCGCCAGCAGTCCCGGTATAGTCAGGGACACGAGGCCTGAAGCTTTCTTT
TRBD2	TRBV14	TRBJ2-7	few	CASSRGGRLPYEQYF	TGTGCCAGCAGCCGGGGAGGGCGCTTACCCTACGAGCAGTACTTC
.	TRBV12-3/TRBV12-4	TRBJ2-3	.	CASSLVALSTDTQYF	TGTGCCAGCAGTTTAGTGGCCCTTAGCACAGATACGCAGTATTTT
TRBD2	TRBV18	TRBJ2-3	few	CASSPAGGGESTDTQYF	TGTGCCAGCTCACCCGCCGGCGGGGGGGAAAGCACAGATACGCAGTATTTT
.	TRBV30	TRBJ1-6	few	CASRTGAYNSPLHF	TGTGCCTCCCGCACGGGGGCTTATAATTCACCCCTCCACTTT
.	TRBV5-5	TRBJ1-4	few	CASSRTGLSNEKLFF	TGTGCCAGCAGTCGTACAGGGTTGTCTAATGAAAAACTGTTTTTT
.	TRBV20-1	TRBJ1-4	.	CSARDRDHNEKLFF	TGCAGTGCTAGAGATCGAGACCATAATGAAAAACTGTTTTTT
.	TRBV7-9	TRBJ2-1	many	CASSVTSEQFF	TGTGCCAGCAGCGTCACGTCGGAGCAGTTCTTC
TRBD1	TRBV19	TRBJ2-1	many	CASSPRQGARNEQFF	TGTGCCAGTAGTCCCAGACAGGGGGCGCGCAATGAGCAGTTCTTC
.	TRBV11-3	TRBJ2-1	few	CASSTPTPTGGEQFF	TGTGCCAGCAGTACTCCAACCCCCACTGGCGGTGAGCAGTTCTTC
.	TRBV20-1	TRBJ1-2	.	CSARWRGSGSF	TGCAGTGCTAGATGGAGAGGGTCGGGGTCCTTC
.	TRBV5-1	TRBJ2-3	.	CASSSSGITDTQYF	TGCGCCAGCAGTTCTTCCGGGATCACAGATACGCAGTATTTT
.	TRBV7-2	TRBJ2-7	.	CASRSTTVFDFYEQYF	TGTGCCAGCAGAAGCACGACAGTTTTTGACTTTTACGAGCAGTACTTC
.	TRBV6-1	TRBJ2-1	.	CASTPSRGLIYNEQFF	TGTGCCAGCACACCGTCGCGAGGACTCATCTACAATGAGCAGTTCTTC
.	TRBV12-3/TRBV12-4	TRBJ2-7	.	CASSLFRGSHEQYF	TGTGCCAGCAGTTTGTTTAGGGGATCCCACGAGCAGTACTTC
.	TRBV20-1	TRBJ1-2	many	CSAPQDSVYGYTF	TGCAGTGCGCCCCAGGACAGTGTCTATGGCTACACCTTC
.	TRBV20-1	TRBJ2-7	once	CSASREQAFEQYF	TGCAGTGCTAGTCGAGAGCAGGCTTTCGAGCAGTACTTC